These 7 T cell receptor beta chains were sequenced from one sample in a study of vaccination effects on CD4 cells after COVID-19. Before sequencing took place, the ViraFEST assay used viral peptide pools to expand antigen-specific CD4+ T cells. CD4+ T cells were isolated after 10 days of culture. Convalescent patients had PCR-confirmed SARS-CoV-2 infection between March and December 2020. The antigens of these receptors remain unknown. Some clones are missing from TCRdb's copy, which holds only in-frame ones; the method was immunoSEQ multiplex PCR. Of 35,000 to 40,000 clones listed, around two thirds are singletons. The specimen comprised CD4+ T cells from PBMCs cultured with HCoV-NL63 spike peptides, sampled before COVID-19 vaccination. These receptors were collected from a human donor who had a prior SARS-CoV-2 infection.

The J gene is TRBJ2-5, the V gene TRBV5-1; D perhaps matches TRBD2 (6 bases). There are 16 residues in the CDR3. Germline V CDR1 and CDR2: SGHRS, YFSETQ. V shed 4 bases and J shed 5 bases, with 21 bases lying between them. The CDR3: CASSVGKREGGETQYF. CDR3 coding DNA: TGCGCCAGCAGCGTCGGGAAAAGGGAAGGAGGGGAGACCCAGTACTTC.

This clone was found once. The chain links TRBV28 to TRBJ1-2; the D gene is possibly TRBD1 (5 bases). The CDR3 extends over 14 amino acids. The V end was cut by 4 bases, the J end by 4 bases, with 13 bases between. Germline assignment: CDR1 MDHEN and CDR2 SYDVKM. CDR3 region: CASSSRKRGYGYTF. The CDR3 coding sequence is TGTGCCAGCAGTTCACGGAAGAGGGGCTATGGCTACACCTTC.

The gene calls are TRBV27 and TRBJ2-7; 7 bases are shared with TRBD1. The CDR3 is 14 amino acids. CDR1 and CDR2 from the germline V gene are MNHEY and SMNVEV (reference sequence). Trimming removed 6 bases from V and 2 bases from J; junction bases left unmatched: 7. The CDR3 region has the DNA TGTGCCAGCAGCCGACAGGGAACGACCTACGAGCAGTACTTC. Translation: CASSRQGTTYEQYF.

The CDR3 DNA follows: TGTGCCAGCTCACCACCGGGGGGTATCTACGAGCAGTACTTC. Its protein product is CASSPPGGIYEQYF. The rearrangement uses TRBV18 and TRBJ2-7, with a possible D match to TRBD2 (6 bases). Germline V gives CDR1 KGHSH, CDR2 LQKENI. This CDR3 region has 14 residues. The V end was cut by 0 bases, the J end by 3 bases, with 9 bases between.

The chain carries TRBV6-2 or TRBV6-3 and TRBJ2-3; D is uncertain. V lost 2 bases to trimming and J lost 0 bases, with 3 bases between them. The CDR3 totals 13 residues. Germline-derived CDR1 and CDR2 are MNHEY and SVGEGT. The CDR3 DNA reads TGTGCCAGCAGTTACCAGAGCACAGATACGCAGTATTTT. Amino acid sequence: CASSYQSTDTQYF.

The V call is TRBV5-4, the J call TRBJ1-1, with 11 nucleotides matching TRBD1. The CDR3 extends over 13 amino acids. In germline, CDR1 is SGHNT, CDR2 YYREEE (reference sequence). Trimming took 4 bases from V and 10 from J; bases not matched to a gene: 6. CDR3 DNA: TGTGCCAGCAGCATCTGGACAGGGGGCTTAGCTTTCTTT. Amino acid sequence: CASSIWTGGLAFF.

Here the CDR3 DNA reads TGTGCCAGCAGTTACCAGCGGGATACTAATGAAAAACTGTTTTTT. It yields the protein CASSYQRDTNEKLFF. This chain connects TRBV6-5 to TRBJ1-4; D not certain. Germline V lookup: CDR1 MNHEY, CDR2 SVGAGI. Trimming took 2 bases from V and 2 from J, leaving 9 bases between them. This CDR3 is built from 15 residues.